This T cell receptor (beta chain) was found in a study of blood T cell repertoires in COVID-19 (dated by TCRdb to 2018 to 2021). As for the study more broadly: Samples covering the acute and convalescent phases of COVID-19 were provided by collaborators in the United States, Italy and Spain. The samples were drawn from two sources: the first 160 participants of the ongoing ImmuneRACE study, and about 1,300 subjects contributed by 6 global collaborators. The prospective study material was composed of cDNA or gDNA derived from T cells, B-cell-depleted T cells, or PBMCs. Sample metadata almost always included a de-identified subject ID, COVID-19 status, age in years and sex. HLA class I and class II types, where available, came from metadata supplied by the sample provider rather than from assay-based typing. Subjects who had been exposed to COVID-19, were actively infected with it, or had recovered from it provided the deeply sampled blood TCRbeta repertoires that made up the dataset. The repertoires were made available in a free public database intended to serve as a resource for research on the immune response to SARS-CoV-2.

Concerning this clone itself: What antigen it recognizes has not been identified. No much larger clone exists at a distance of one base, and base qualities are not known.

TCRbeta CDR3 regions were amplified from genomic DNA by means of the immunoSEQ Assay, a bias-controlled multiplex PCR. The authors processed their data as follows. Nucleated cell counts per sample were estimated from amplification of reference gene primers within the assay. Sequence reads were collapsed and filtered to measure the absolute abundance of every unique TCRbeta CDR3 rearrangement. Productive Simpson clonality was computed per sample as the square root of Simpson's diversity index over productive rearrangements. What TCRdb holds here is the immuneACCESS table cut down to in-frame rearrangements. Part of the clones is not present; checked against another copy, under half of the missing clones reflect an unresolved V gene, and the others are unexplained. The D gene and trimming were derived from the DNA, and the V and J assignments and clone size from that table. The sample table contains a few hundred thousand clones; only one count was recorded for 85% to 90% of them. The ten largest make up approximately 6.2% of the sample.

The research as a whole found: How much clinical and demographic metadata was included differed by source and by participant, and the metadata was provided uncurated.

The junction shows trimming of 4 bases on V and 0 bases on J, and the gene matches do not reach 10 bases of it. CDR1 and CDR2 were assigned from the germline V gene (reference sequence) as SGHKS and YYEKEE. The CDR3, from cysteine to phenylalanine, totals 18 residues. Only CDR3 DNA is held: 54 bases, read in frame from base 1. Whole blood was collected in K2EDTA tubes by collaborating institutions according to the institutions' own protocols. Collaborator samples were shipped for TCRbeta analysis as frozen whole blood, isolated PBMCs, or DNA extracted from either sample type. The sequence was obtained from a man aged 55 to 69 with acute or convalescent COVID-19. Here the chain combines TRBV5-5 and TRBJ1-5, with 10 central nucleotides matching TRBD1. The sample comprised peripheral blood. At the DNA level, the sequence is TGTGCCAGCAGCAACCGGGACAGGGGAACCTATAGCAATCAGCCCCAGCATTTT. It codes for CASSNRDRGTYSNQPQHF.